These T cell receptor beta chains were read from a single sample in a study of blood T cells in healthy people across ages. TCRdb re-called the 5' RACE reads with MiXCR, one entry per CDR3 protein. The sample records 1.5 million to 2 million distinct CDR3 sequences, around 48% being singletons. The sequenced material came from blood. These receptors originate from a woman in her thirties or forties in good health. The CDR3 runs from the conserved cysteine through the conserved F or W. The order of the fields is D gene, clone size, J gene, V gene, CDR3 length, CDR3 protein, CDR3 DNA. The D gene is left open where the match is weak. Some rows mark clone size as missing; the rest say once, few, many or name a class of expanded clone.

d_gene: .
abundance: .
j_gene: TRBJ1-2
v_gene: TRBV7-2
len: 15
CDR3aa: CASSPHIGLNYGYTF
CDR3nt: TGTGCCAGCAGCCCACATATCGGACTTAACTATGGCTACACCTTC

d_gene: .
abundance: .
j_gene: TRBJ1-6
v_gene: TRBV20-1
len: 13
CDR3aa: CSARDLLRSPLHF
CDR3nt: TGCAGTGCTAGAGATCTGCTACGTTCACCCCTCCACTTT

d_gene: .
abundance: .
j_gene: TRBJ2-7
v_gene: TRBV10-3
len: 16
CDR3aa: CAISESNSGVVYEQYF
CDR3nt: TGTGCCATCAGTGAGTCGAATTCAGGGGTGGTTTACGAGCAGTACTTC

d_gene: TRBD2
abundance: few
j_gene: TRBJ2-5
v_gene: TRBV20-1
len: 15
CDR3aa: CSAAGAGATSETQYF
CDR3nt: TGCAGTGCGGCAGGAGCGGGGGCGACATCTGAGACCCAGTACTTC

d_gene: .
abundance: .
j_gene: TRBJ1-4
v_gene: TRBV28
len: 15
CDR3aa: CASSSLSTGNEKLFF
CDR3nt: TGTGCCAGCAGTTCTCTCAGCACAGGCAATGAAAAACTGTTTTTT

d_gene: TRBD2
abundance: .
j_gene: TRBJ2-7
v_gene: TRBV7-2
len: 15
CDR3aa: CASSGRLADIYEQYF
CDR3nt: TGTGCCAGCAGCGGGCGACTAGCGGACATCTACGAGCAGTACTTC

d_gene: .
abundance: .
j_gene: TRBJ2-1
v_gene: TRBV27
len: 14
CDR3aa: CASSVARVYNEQFF
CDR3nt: TGTGCCAGCAGTGTAGCACGGGTATACAATGAGCAGTTCTTC

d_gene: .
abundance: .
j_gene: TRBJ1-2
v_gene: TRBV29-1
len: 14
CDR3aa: CSVGGREDLWGYTF
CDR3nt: TGCAGCGTTGGTGGTAGGGAGGATTTATGGGGCTACACCTTC

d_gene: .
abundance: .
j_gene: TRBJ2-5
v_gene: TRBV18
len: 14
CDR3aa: CASSPQTGGETQYF
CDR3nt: TGTGCCAGCTCACCACAGACAGGAGGGGAGACCCAGTACTTC

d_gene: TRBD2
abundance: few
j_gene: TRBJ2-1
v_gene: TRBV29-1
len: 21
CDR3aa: CSANWGGASGGPSYSYNEQFF
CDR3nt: TGCAGCGCCAACTGGGGTGGAGCTAGCGGGGGGCCTTCGTACTCCTACAATGAGCAGTTCTTC